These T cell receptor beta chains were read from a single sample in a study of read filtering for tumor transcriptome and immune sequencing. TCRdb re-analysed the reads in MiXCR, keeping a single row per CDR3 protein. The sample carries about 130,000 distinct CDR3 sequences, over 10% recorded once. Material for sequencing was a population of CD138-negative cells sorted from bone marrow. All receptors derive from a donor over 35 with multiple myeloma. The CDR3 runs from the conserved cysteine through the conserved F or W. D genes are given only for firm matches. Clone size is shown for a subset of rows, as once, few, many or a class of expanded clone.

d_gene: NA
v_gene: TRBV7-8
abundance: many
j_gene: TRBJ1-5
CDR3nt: TGTGCCAGCAGCTTAGACAGGGTCCCTAATCAGCCCCAGCATTTT
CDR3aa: CASSLDRVPNQPQHF

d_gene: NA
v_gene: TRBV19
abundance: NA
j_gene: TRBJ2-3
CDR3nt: TGTGCCAGTAGTCCGCCGATTAGGAGCACAGATACGCAGTATTTT
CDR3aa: CASSPPIRSTDTQYF

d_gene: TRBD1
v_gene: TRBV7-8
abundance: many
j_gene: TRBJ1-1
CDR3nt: TGTGCCAGCAGCCCGGGACAGGGGTCCAGCACTGAAGCTTTCTTT
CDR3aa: CASSPGQGSSTEAFF

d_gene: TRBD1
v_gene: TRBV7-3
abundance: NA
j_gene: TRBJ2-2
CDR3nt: TGTGCCAGCAGCCAACAGGGGGCGTCCGGGGAGCTGTTTTTT
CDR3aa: CASSQQGASGELFF

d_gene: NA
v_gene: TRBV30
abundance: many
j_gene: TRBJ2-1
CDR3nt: TGTGCCTGGAGTGTACGACGCGGGAATTGGGGAATTAATGAGCAGTTCTTC
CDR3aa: CAWSVRRGNWGINEQFF

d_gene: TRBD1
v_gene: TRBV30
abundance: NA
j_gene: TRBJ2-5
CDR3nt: TGTGCCTGGAGACAGGGGCCAGGAGAGACCCAGTACTTC
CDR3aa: CAWRQGPGETQYF

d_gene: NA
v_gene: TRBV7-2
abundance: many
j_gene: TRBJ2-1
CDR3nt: TGTGCCAGCAGCTTAGGGGGGGCGATCCGTAATGAGCAGTTCTTC
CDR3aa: CASSLGGAIRNEQFF

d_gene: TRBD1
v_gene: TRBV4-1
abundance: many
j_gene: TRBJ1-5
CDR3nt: TGCGCCAGCAGCCCGGAGTTACAGGGGTATAGCAATCAGCCCCAGCATTTT
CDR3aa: CASSPELQGYSNQPQHF

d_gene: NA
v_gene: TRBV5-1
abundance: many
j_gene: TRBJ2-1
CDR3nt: TGCGCCAGCAGCGCATCCGGGAGCAACAATGAGCAGTTCTTC
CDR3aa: CASSASGSNNEQFF

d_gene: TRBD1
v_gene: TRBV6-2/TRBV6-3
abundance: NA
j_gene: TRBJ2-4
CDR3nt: TGTGCCAGCAGCAGGAGACAGGGAATAGCCAAAAACATTCAGTACTTC
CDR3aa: CASSRRQGIAKNIQYF

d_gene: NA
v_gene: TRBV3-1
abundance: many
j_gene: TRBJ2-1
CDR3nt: TGTGCCAGCAGCCAAGCGCGGGCTAGCAAAATCGGCAATGAGCAGTTCTTC
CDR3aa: CASSQARASKIGNEQFF

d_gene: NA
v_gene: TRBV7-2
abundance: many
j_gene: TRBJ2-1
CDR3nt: TGTGCCAGCAGCCTACAGCAAAGAGGCAATGAGCAGTTCTTC
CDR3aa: CASSLQQRGNEQFF

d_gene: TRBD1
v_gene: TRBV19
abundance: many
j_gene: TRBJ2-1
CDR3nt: TGTGCCAGTAGTCAATCGACAGGGATAGTAAATGAGCAGTTCTTC
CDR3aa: CASSQSTGIVNEQFF

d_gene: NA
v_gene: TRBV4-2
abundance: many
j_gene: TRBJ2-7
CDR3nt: TGTGCCAGCAGCTCCCCTTCTGGGCTGAGCTACGAGCAGTACTTC
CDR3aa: CASSSPSGLSYEQYF

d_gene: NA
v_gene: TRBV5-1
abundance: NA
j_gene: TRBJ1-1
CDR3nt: TGCGCCAGCAGCCCCGGTTGGAACACTGAAGCTTTCTTT
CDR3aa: CASSPGWNTEAFF

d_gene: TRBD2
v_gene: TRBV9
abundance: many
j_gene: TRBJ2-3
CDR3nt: TGTGCCAGCAGCGTTCTAGCGGGAGGGACAGATACGCAGTATTTT
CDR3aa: CASSVLAGGTDTQYF

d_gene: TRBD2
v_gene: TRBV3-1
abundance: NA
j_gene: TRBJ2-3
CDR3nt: TGTGCCAGCAGCCAACTTTATAGCGGGGGAGCCACAGATACGCAGTATTTT
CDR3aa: CASSQLYSGGATDTQYF

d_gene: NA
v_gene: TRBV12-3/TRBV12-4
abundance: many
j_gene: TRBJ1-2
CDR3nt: TGTGCCAGCAGTACTAACTATGGCTACACCTTC
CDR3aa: CASSTNYGYTF

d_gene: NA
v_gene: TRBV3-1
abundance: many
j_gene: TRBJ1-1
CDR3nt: TGTGCCAGCAGCCAAGTCCCGAGGGGTACTGAAGCTTTCTTT
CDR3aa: CASSQVPRGTEAFF

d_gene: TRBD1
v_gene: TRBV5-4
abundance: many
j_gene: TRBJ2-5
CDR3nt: TGTGCCACCGCGACAGGGCAAGAGACCCAGTACTTC
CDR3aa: CATATGQETQYF

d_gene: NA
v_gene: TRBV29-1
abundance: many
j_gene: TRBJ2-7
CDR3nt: TGCAGCGTGTTCACCGTCGGCCGGGACGAGCAGTACTTC
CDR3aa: CSVFTVGRDEQYF

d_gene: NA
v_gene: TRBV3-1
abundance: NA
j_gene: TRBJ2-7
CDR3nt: TGTGCCAGCAGCCAAGAGGACTCCTACGAGCAGTACTTC
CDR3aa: CASSQEDSYEQYF

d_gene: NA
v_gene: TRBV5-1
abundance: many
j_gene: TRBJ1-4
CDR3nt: TGCGCCAGCAGCTTATATGGGGGCCGAGAGGAAAAACTGTTTTTT
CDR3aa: CASSLYGGREEKLFF

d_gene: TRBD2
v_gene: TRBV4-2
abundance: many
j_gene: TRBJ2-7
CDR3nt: TGTGCCAGCAGCCAATCCTTAGCGGGAGGCCGCTCCTACGAGCAGTACTTC
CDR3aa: CASSQSLAGGRSYEQYF

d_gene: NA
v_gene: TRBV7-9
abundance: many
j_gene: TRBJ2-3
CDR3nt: TGTGCCAGCAGCCAAAACAATGCCGTAAGGGGAGATACGCAGTATTTT
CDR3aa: CASSQNNAVRGDTQYF

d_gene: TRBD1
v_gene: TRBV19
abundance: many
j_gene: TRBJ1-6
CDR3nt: TGTGCCAGTGGACAGGACAGCTCCTATAATTCACCCCTCCACTTT
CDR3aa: CASGQDSSYNSPLHF

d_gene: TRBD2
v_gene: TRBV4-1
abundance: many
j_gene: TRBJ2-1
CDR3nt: TGCGCCAGCAGCCCCCCCCCAGGGACTAGCGGCAATGAGCAGTTCTTC
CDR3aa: CASSPPPGTSGNEQFF

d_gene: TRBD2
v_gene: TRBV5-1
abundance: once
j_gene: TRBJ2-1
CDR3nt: TGCGCCAGCAGCCTACGGACTAGCGGGCTTACTTCCTACAATGAGCAGTTCTTC
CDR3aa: CASSLRTSGLTSYNEQFF

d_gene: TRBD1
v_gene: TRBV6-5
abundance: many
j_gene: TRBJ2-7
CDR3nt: TGTGCCAGCAGTCCCGACAGGGCTAAGCAGTACTTC
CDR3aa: CASSPDRAKQYF

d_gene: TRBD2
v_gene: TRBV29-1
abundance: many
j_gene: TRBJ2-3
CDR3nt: TGCAGCGTTGCCAGACTAGCAGCCGTCACAGATACGCAGTATTTT
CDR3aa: CSVARLAAVTDTQYF

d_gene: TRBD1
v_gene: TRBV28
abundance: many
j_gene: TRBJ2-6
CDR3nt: TGTGCCAGCACACCGACAGGGCTGGTCTCTGGGGCCAACGTCCTGACTTTC
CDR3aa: CASTPTGLVSGANVLTF

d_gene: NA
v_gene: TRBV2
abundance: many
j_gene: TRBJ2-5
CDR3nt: TGTGCCAGCAGTGTAGGCTTCCAAGAGACCCAGTACTTC
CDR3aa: CASSVGFQETQYF

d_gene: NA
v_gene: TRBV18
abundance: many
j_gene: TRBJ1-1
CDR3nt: TGTGCCAGCTCAACCAACCGACAGGCGAACACTGAAGCTTTCTTT
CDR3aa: CASSTNRQANTEAFF

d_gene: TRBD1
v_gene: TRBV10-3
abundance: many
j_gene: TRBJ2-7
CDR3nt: TGTGCCATCAGTGAGTCGCTCGGGACAGGCAAGTTC
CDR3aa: CAISESLGTGKF

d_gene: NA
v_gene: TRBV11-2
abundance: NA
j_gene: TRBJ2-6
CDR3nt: TGTGCCAGCAGCCCTCAGCGCTCTGGGGCCAACGTCCTGACTTTC
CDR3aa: CASSPQRSGANVLTF

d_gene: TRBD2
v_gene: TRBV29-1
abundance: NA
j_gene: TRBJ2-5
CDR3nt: TGCAGCGTTAGTACTAGCGGGAGGGGACAAGAGACCCAGTACTTC
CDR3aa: CSVSTSGRGQETQYF

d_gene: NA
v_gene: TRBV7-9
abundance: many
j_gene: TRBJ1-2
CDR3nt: TGTGCCAGCCCCAGCGGGGACAACTATGGCTACACCTTC
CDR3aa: CASPSGDNYGYTF

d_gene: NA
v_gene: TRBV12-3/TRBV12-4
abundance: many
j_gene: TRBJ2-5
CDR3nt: TGTGCCAGCAGTTTAGGACAGGCTGAGACCCAGTACTTC
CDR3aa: CASSLGQAETQYF

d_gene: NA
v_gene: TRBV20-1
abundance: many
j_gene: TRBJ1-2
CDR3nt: TGCAGTGCTACCTTTAGAGGGACACAGGAAGCAAATGGCTACACCTTC
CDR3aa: CSATFRGTQEANGYTF

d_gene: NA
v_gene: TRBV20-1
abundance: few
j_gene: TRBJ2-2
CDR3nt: TGCAGTGCTCACAAAAACACCGGGGAGCTGTTTTTT
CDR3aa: CSAHKNTGELFF